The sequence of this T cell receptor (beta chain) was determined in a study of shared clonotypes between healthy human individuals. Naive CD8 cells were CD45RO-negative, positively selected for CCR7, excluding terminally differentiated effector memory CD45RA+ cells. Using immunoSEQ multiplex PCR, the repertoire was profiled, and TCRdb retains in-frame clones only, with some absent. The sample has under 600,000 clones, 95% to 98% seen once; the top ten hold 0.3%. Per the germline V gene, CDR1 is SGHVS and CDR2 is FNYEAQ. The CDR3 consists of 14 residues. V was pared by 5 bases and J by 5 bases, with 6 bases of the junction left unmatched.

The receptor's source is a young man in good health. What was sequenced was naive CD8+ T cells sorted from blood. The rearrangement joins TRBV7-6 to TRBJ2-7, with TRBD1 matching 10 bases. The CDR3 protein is CASSIRDRGHEQYF. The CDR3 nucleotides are TGTGCCAGCAGCATCCGGGACAGGGGTCACGAGCAGTACTTC.